This TCR beta chain was profiled in a study of T-cell memory formation after mild COVID-19 (dated by TCRdb to about 2021). A note on the overall study: TCR sequence clusters from the two donors were found to be largely donor specific. In two donors, T-cell clones that expanded and contracted after mild COVID-19 were followed by sequencing TCRalpha and TCRbeta repertoires longitudinally. The cohort comprised two young, previously healthy adult volunteers, one female and one male.

Findings and caveats that apply to the study as a whole: Some responding clones were detected in pre-infection memory, which suggested that pre-existing cross-reactive memory T cells had joined the SARS-CoV-2 response. The study covered only a couple of mild cases, and larger cohorts including severe cases with pre-infection samples were considered necessary. Balanced CD4/CD8 phenotypes were observed for clones contracting from day 15 to 85, whereas a bias towards CD4+ was observed for a second wave of clones expanding from day 15 to 37. Whether the second-wave clones peaking on day 37 were SARS-CoV-2 specific was not confirmed. Contracting CD4+ clones were found mainly in CM and EM memory subsets, while CD8+ clones were enriched in EMRA.

For sequencing, an Illumina NovaSeq 6000 was employed. TCRalpha and TCRbeta cDNA libraries were constructed by 5'RACE with constant-segment primers, with sample barcodes and unique molecular identifiers being introduced. Trizol reagent was used to extract RNA from every sample. The libraries were amplified in two PCR steps, and the second step added a second sample barcode and Illumina TruSeq adapters. Libraries were sequenced on an Illumina NovaSeq with 2 x 150 bp paired-end reads. As for the original processing: Reads were demultiplexed and collapsed into UMI-guided consensus sequences with migec v1.2.7. With mixcr v2.1.11, UMI consensuses were aligned to TRA and TRB V and J templates and assembled into clonotypes. A clonotype was counted as expanded or contracted only if both edgeR and NoisET called the change significant, with noise models trained on biological replicates. For edgeR calls, the thresholds were a false discovery rate-adjusted p below 0.01 and a log2 fold-change of 1. PCA with hierarchical clustering of max-normalized trajectories of the 1000 most abundant clonotypes was used as exploratory dynamics analysis. The CD4 or CD8 phenotype of responding clones was assigned using the separately sequenced CD4+ and CD8+ repertoires. TCRdb handled the public reads itself, with Q25 trimming in fastp and clone calling in MiXCR, and kept productive beta chains. Every entry covers one CDR3 protein and lists the most common genes and DNA from its rows. V and J calls and clone size were set by TCRdb, not the authors. This sample is represented by 150,000 or so distinct CDR3 sequences; about 15% of them were singletons. About 14% of the sample is in the top ten clones.

Via the germline V gene, CDR1 is MGHDK and CDR2 SYGVNS. V lost 8 bases and J lost 2 bases; the stretch between them is 16 bases long. There are 14 amino acids in the CDR3, from cysteine to phenylalanine inclusive. Only the CDR3 portion is preserved as DNA: 42 bases, with reading frame beginning at the first base. Ficoll-Paque density gradient centrifugation was used to isolate PBMCs. This clonotype has only a few counts. Its cognate antigen has yet to be identified. Within one base of it there is no much larger clone, and no base qualities were kept. Rearrangement joined TRBV25-1 to TRBJ2-7, with a weak D call of TRBD2 (6 bases match). The origin of this receptor is an adult woman who had mild COVID-19 (a few samples of this study predate the infection). The sample titles of this study are shuffled in the database, so cell type and time point are left out; the donor was told from shared clones. The sample comprised PBMCs or a T cell subset sorted from them (not recorded which). The CDR3 region has the sequence CASGPGLETYEQYF. The DNA reads as follows: TGTGCCAGCGGACCGGGACTGGAAACCTACGAGCAGTACTTC.